The clone carrying this T cell receptor beta chain has a handful of counts. The antigen is unknown. A TCRbeta library incorporating unique molecular identifiers was prepared. TCRdb reanalysed the PCR reads using MiXCR and keeps one entry per CDR3 protein. The sample includes 300,000 to 350,000 distinct CDR3 sequences, more than 20% of them seen just once. V lost 3 bases to trimming and J lost 3 bases; unmatched junction nucleotides: 5. There are 17 residues in the CDR3. The data originate from a study of T-cell reconstitution after alpha-beta-depleted transplantation in children. The study, taken as a whole, reports: At one year after transplant, newly produced T cells mostly accounted for T-cell counts and diversity. Approximately two months post-transplant, alpha-beta T cells reportedly originated from several hundred expanded graft clones. The study traced high day-60 TCRbeta diversity in some patients to surviving recipient T cells and thymic progenitors.

The rearrangement joins TRBV12-3 or TRBV12-4 to TRBJ2-2; TRBD2 agrees at 12 bases. Sequences were derived from PBMCs, mostly from graft donor cells, sampled 180 days after TCRalphabeta/CD19-depleted stem cell transplant. This receptor was obtained from a male patient younger than 18 who had a stem cell transplant for acute lymphoblastic leukemia, so the T cells may come from the graft donor. CDR3 in DNA: TGTGCCAGCAGTTTCGCTAGCGGGAGGGCCCACACCGGGGAGCTGTTTTTT. It yields the protein CASSFASGRAHTGELFF.